This record looks at one TCR beta chain sequence and its context. Its antigen is currently unknown. Other DNA variants within this sample encode the same CDR3. The entry originates in a study of shared clonotypes between healthy human individuals. Per germline, CDR1 SGDLS and CDR2 YYNGEE. The germline V and J ends were trimmed by 4 bases and 4 bases, with 11 bases remaining between them. The CDR3 consists of 13 residues. Original handling: With immunoSEQ giving junction-only sequences and no quality scores, filtering differed. The assay was immunoSEQ multiplex PCR, and TCRdb's table has in-frame clones only and misses some. V, J and clone size are taken as reported in that table, and D and trimming were inferred from the DNA itself. The repertoire holds over 850,000 clones, with about 84% as singletons. Study-level results: Naive subsets usually exceeded memory subsets in estimated richness.

The chain links TRBV9 to TRBJ1-2, with TRBD1 as a possible D gene (5 bases). Sequencing was performed on memory CD4+ T cells from PBMCs. Described subset: CD45RA-negative fraction. The receptor was derived from a man between 18 and 29 years old in good health. Some clones in this sample may be carry-over from other donors' samples. CDR3 sequence: CASSPQGPYGYTF. CDR3 bases: TGTGCCAGCAGCCCTCAGGGTCCCTATGGCTACACCTTC.